The sequence of this T cell receptor (beta chain) was determined in a study of CD8 T cells in ankylosing spondylitis. General study results and limits: A TCR beta motif made of under 10 highly homologous variants seemed typical of ankylosing spondylitis blood. Earlier work had already found some motif variants in reactive arthritis synovial fluid and blood.

Using quantitative 5'-RACE with molecular barcodes, the authors made TCR beta libraries. TCRdb recomputed calls from the 5' RACE reads with MiXCR, one row per CDR3 protein. This table has about 540,000 distinct CDR3 sequences, roughly 13% appearing once. Note on this clonotype: What it binds is not known.

This CDR3 spans 15 amino acids. J is TRBJ2-5 and V is TRBV21-1; TRBD1 was called by the table and not checked on the DNA. TRBV21-1 corresponds to a pseudogene. This sequence was found in a male donor with ankylosing spondylitis. The sample taken for sequencing was blood, either unsorted or a sorted T cell fraction (not recorded which). The chain's CDR3 is CASSRDRGREETQYF. DNA of the CDR3: TGTGCCAGCAGCCGGGACAGGGGACGGGAAGAGACCCAGTACTTC.